Below, 27 T cell receptor beta chains from the same sample are listed, as sequenced in a study of response to subunit inactivated influenza vaccine. TCRdb used MiXCR to reprocess the RT-PCR reads, holding one entry per CDR3 protein. The repertoire holds hundreds of thousands of distinct CDR3 sequences, with 10% to 15% as singletons. This sample comprised PBMCs from blood, obtained roughly 45 days after vaccination. The receptors were sampled from a middle-aged man who received an inactivated influenza vaccine.

This clonotype was counted many times. The chain is built from TRBV20-1 and TRBJ1-1, with D possibly being TRBD1 (5 bases). The CDR3 is 15 residues long. The V end was cut by 0 bases, the J end by 3 bases, with 14 bases between. CDR1 DFQATT and CDR2 SNEGSKA come from the germline V gene (reference sequence). This CDR3 is CSARDPRVVDTEAFF. Here the CDR3 DNA reads TGCAGTGCTAGAGATCCCAGGGTAGTCGACACTGAAGCTTTCTTT.

This clonotype has just a few counts. The V and J genes are TRBV24-1 and TRBJ2-1, with D perhaps given as TRBD1 or TRBD2 (5 bases each). V was clipped by 2 bases and J by 0 bases, with 10 bases between them. CDR1 and CDR2 from the germline V gene are KGHDR and SFDVKD. The CDR3 length is 16 residues. The CDR3 DNA is TGTGCCACCAGTGATTCGCCAGGGAGCTCCTACAATGAGCAGTTCTTC. Its protein product is CATSDSPGSSYNEQFF.

The chain employs TRBV11-2 and TRBJ2-3; 7 bases are shared with TRBD2. This CDR3 region has 18 residues. Germline V CDR1 and CDR2: SGHAT, FQNNGV. V trimming: 1 base; J trimming: 5 bases; junction bases outside the gene matches: 15. CDR3 bases: TGTGCCAGCAGCTTAGTTCTTTACCTAGCGGACGGGATAGATACGCAGTATTTT. This encodes CASSLVLYLADGIDTQYF.

This clonotype was counted ten times or more. The chain recombines TRBV3-1 with TRBJ1-2; weak D call: TRBD1 (5 bases). Germline assignment: CDR1 LGHDT and CDR2 YNNKEL (reference sequence). This CDR3 is built from 15 residues. V lost 0 bases and J 4 bases, leaving 12 bases between the germline ends. The CDR3 DNA is TGTGCCAGCAGCCAAGATTCGGGACCGCCCTATGGCTACACCTTC. It codes for CASSQDSGPPYGYTF.

CDR3 in DNA: TGCAGTGCTAGACACAGGGGTTCTTACAATGAGCAGTTCTTC. The encoded protein is CSARHRGSYNEQFF. The J gene is TRBJ2-1, the V gene TRBV20-1, with 7 nucleotides matching TRBD1. Germline V gene data show CDR1 as DFQATT and CDR2 as SNEGSKA (reference sequence). With V trimmed by 2 bases and J by 4 bases, 5 bases remained unmatched. This CDR3 comprises 14 residues.

This sequence joins TRBV6-5 and TRBJ2-5; 10 bases map to TRBD1. The CDR3 length is 16 residues. The ends lost 0 bases at V and 5 bases at J; junction bases unmatched: 6. CDR1 and CDR2 (germline): MNHEY, SVGAGI. DNA for the CDR3: TGTGCCAGCAGTTACTCCGGGACAGGGGTATCGGAGACCCAGTACTTC. It codes for CASSYSGTGVSETQYF.

The chain is built from TRBV3-1 and TRBJ2-7; D is unresolved. The CDR3 is 14 amino acids. V dropped 3 bases and J dropped 3 bases, with 12 bases sitting between them. The germline CDR1 and CDR2 sequences are LGHDT and YNNKEL (reference sequence). CDR3 in amino acids: CASSHHSGNYEQYF. Here the CDR3 DNA reads TGTGCCAGCAGCCATCACTCAGGAAACTACGAGCAGTACTTC.

This clonotype was detected a few times. The V gene is TRBV6-5, the J gene TRBJ2-2; unclear D gene. V shed 7 bases and J shed 2 bases, with 5 bases lying between them. The CDR3 covers 12 residues. Germline assignment: CDR1 MNHEY and CDR2 SVGAGI. CDR3 nucleotide sequence: TGTGCCAGCACAGATAACACCGGGGAGCTGTTTTTT. Its protein is CASTDNTGELFF.

Only a few counts were recorded for this clonotype. The chain links TRBV5-1 to TRBJ2-3, with D perhaps TRBD2 (6 bases). From germline, CDR1 is SGHRS and CDR2 YFSETQ. The V end lost 1 base, the J end lost 5 bases, and 11 bases lay between the germline ends. The CDR3 sequence is 14 residues long. The CDR3 nucleotides are TGCGCCAGCAGCTTGTTGGAGGGCGGAGATACGCAGTATTTT. Translated: CASSLLEGGDTQYF.

This clonotype was found many times. This sequence joins TRBV11-1 and TRBJ2-1; weak D call: TRBD2 (6 bases). This CDR3 spans 20 amino acids. The V gene lost 4 bases and the J gene lost 3 bases, with 28 bases spanning the gap. Germline-derived CDR1 and CDR2 are SGHAT and FQDESV (reference sequence). CDR3 loop: CASSSQVRVETGRGYNEQFF. Written as DNA, the CDR3 is TGTGCCAGCAGCTCTCAGGTGAGGGTGGAGACCGGGAGAGGCTACAATGAGCAGTTCTTC.

The V call is TRBV28, the J call TRBJ2-7; no clear D. Germline V gene lookup returns CDR1 MDHEN and CDR2 SYDVKM. Trimming shortened V by 2 bases and J by 2 bases, and 10 bases separated the two germline ends. This CDR3 has 14 amino acids. CDR3 amino acids: CASSLGVPPYEQYF. The CDR3 DNA reads TGTGCCAGCAGTTTAGGGGTACCCCCCTACGAGCAGTACTTC.

This clonotype was seen repeatedly, ten times or more. The chain links TRBV9 to TRBJ2-1; 7 bases are shared with TRBD2. This CDR3 is 16 amino acids long. The germline gives CDR1 SGDLS, CDR2 YYNGEE. Trimming at V came to 0 bases and at J to 4 bases, leaving 7 bases not matched to a gene. The CDR3 DNA reads as TGTGCCAGCAGCGTAGACGAAGCGGGAACATACAATGAGCAGTTCTTC. Its translation: CASSVDEAGTYNEQFF.

The rearrangement joins TRBV20-1 to TRBJ1-6; D gene unclear. Trimming removed 3 bases at V and 7 bases at J, with 13 bases between. Germline V CDR1 and CDR2: DFQATT, SNEGSKA (reference sequence). This CDR3 has 14 amino acids. CDR3 sequence reads: CSASFENANSPLHF. The CDR3 nucleotides are TGCAGTGCTAGTTTCGAGAATGCGAATTCACCCCTCCACTTT.

This clonotype was recorded many times. The V call is TRBV12-3 or TRBV12-4, the J call TRBJ2-7; 7 nucleotides agree with TRBD2. CDR3 length: 14 amino acids. Trimming took 5 bases from V and 7 from J; bases not matched to a gene: 11. This CDR3 is CASSPNRDYLEQYF. For the CDR3, the DNA is TGTGCCAGCAGTCCAAACCGGGACTATTTGGAGCAGTACTTC.

This clonotype was recorded a few times. The V and J genes are TRBV4-3 and TRBJ2-3, with unresolved D. The V end was cut by 1 base, the J end by 4 bases, with 9 bases between. The germline CDR1 and CDR2 sequences are LGHNA and YSLEER. This CDR3 has 14 amino acids. This CDR3 reads CASSQVSAADTQYF. In DNA, the CDR3 is TGCGCCAGCAGCCAAGTGTCTGCCGCAGATACGCAGTATTTT.

The chain has TRBV20-1 and TRBJ2-7, with TRBD1 matching over 11 bases. Per the germline V gene, CDR1 is DFQATT and CDR2 is SNEGSKA (reference sequence). Unmatched junction bases numbered 7, after V lost 6 bases and J lost 3 bases. The CDR3 totals 14 residues. CDR3 in DNA: TGCAGTGCCCCAGGAGGGACAGGGGGCTACGAGCAGTACTTC. It is translated as CSAPGGTGGYEQYF.

The gene calls are TRBV5-5 and TRBJ1-1; 8 bases align to TRBD1. Looked up from germline, CDR1 is SGHKS and CDR2 is YYEKEE (reference sequence). CDR3 length: 16 amino acids. J gave up 1 base and V 4 bases, and 9 bases lay outside the gene matches. Here the CDR3 DNA reads TGTGCCAGCAGCCCGGTCACAGGGGGGCCGAACACTGAAGCTTTCTTT. Translated: CASSPVTGGPNTEAFF.

This clonotype was picked up a small number of times. CDR3 sequence: CASGTWEMESGETQYF. The CDR3 DNA reads TGTGCTAGTGGTACCTGGGAGATGGAGTCGGGAGAGACCCAGTACTTC. This chain uses TRBV12-5 with TRBJ2-5; D may be TRBD2 (5 bases). Germline V gene data show CDR1 as LGHNT and CDR2 as FRNRAP. V was shortened by 5 bases and J by 4 bases, with 20 bases between the two germline ends. This CDR3 has 16 amino acids.

The rearrangement joins TRBV10-3 to TRBJ2-2; D is unresolved. The CDR3 is 15 amino acids. V was clipped by 3 bases and J by 5 bases, with 13 bases between them. The germline gives CDR1 ENHRY, CDR2 SYGVKD. The CDR3 DNA is TGTGCCATCAGTGATTCCAGGACGACGACCGGGGAGCTGTTTTTT. Translation gives CAISDSRTTTGELFF.

This clonotype was detected a few times. The rearrangement joins TRBV12-3 or TRBV12-4 to TRBJ2-7; the D gene is possibly TRBD2 (5 bases). The V end was cut by 7 bases, the J end by 2 bases, with 18 bases between. There are 15 residues in the CDR3. The chain's CDR3 is CASKSSSGIPYEQYF. The DNA of the CDR3 is TGTGCCAGCAAATCGTCCTCCGGGATACCCTACGAGCAGTACTTC.

This clonotype showed up just a few times. The rearrangement uses TRBV7-2 and TRBJ1-2, with D perhaps TRBD1 (6 bases). The germline CDR1 and CDR2 sequences are SGHTA and FQGNSA. This CDR3 has 13 amino acids. Trimming shortened V by 1 base and J by 6 bases, and 9 bases separated the two germline ends. Here the CDR3 DNA reads TGTGCCAGCAGCTTAGACAGGGAGGATGGCTACACCTTC. Its protein product is CASSLDREDGYTF.

The chain uses TRBV7-9 and TRBJ2-3, with unresolved D. V shed 2 bases and J shed 6 bases, with 9 bases lying between them. The CDR3 totals 13 residues. The germline V gene encodes CDR1 SEHNR and CDR2 FQNEAQ (reference sequence). CDR3 nucleotides: TGTGCCAGCAGCTTAAGTGAGGCGGATACGCAGTATTTT. As protein: CASSLSEADTQYF. Supplemented by reference TRBV7-9 and TRBJ2-3, the full variable domain reads DTGVSQNPRHKITKRGQNVTFRCDPISEHNRLYWYRQTLGQGPEFLTYFQNEAQLEKSRLLSDRFSAERPKGSFSTLEIQRTEQGDSAMYLCASSLSEADTQYFGPGTRLTVL.

In this sample, this clonotype turned up a few times. The chain is built from TRBV5-1 and TRBJ2-3, with 7 bases matching TRBD1. The germline gives CDR1 SGHRS, CDR2 YFSETQ. V lost 4 bases and J lost 13; bases outside the gene matches: 27. The CDR3 contains 18 residues. The CDR3 bases are TGCGCCAGCAGCGTACAGACATCAACAGGGGTTAGTGGGAAGCCGAAGTATTTT. Protein: CASSVQTSTGVSGKPKYF.

J is TRBJ2-1 and V is TRBV4-3; 8 bases fit TRBD2. Looked up from germline, CDR1 is LGHNA and CDR2 is YSLEER. J gave up 8 bases and V 0 bases, and 6 bases lay outside the gene matches. CDR3 length: 15 residues. For the CDR3, the DNA is TGCGCCAGCAGCCAAGATGGGAGAGCGGGAGATGAGCAGTTCTTC. Amino acids: CASSQDGRAGDEQFF.

This clonotype came up a few times. This sequence joins TRBV20-1 and TRBJ1-5; 9 bases are shared with TRBD1. The length of the CDR3 is 14 residues. Germline V gene data show CDR1 as DFQATT and CDR2 as SNEGSKA (reference sequence). Germline trimming cut 6 bases from V and 11 bases from J; bases unmatched to any gene: 14. CDR3 in DNA: TGCAGTGCCTACGACGGGACAGGGCTGGGAACCCAGCATTTT. This sequence encodes CSAYDGTGLGTQHF.

The chain has TRBV24-1 and TRBJ2-3; 8 bases line up with TRBD1. Losses at the gene ends were 12 bases for V and 1 base for J; bases not matched to a gene: 11. The CDR3 consists of 15 residues. Germline V CDR1 and CDR2: KGHDR, SFDVKD. The CDR3 loop is CAAAKPGGGTDTQYF. The CDR3 bases are TGTGCCGCCGCCAAGCCAGGGGGCGGCACAGATACGCAGTATTTT.

This clonotype was observed a handful of times. The chain couples TRBV12-3 or TRBV12-4 to TRBJ2-3, with TRBD1 matching 7 bases. The V and J ends lost 1 base and 7 bases, in that order; junction bases with no gene match: 8. The CDR3 sequence is 15 residues long. The CDR3 DNA sequence: TGTGCCAGCAGTTTAGGGAGACAGGGCGCCCATACGCAGTATTTT. It encodes CASSLGRQGAHTQYF.